The present TCR beta chain was sequenced within a study of blood T cell repertoires in COVID-19. Background on the study: Sites across the United States, Italy and Spain contributed samples from acute and convalescent COVID-19. From T cells, B-cell-depleted T cells, or PBMCs came the material, which was cDNA or gDNA.

Enrolled during active infection, Seattle patients were then followed longitudinally. Per the original data handling: Amplification of reference gene primers provided the estimated nucleated cell counts. Using immunoSEQ multiplex PCR, the repertoire was profiled, and TCRdb retains in-frame clones only, with some absent. D and trimming come from the DNA, and the V and J calls and clone size come from that table. The data contain approximately 150,000 clones, about 85% of them seen just once; the ten biggest clones take up over 5%. The sequenced material came from peripheral blood. This TCR came from a woman between 50 and 59 years old with COVID-19, enrolled during active disease.

The DNA of the CDR3 is TGTGCCAGCAGCTCGCAACGGGACAGTGGAAAAGCTTTCTTT. Protein sequence: CASSSQRDSGKAFF. The rearrangement links TRBV7-9 to TRBJ1-1, with TRBD1 matching over 7 bases. With 4 bases clipped from V and 9 bases from J, the junction kept 11 bases outside the gene matches. The CDR3 consists of 14 residues. CDR1 SEHNR and CDR2 FQNEAQ come from the germline V gene (reference sequence).